This TCR beta chain stems from a study of blood T cell repertoires in COVID-19. Cohorts were based on clinical histories the participants reported. Donors of Cohort 3 who recovered were those that had two negative PCRs, clearance, or symptom resolution. Using immunoSEQ multiplex PCR, the repertoire was profiled, and TCRdb retains in-frame clones only, with some absent. This sample carries roughly 500,000 clones, roughly 90% of them seen once, and the ten largest clones take approximately 2%. V trimming: 3 bases; J trimming: 9 bases; junction bases outside the gene matches: 12. The length of the CDR3 is 17 residues. From germline, CDR1 is SGHRS and CDR2 YFSETQ.

This clonotype was obtained from a woman aged 35 to 49 who had recovered from COVID-19. Specimen: PBMCs or T cells enriched from blood (not recorded which). This chain connects TRBV5-1 to TRBJ1-6; 10 bases are shared with TRBD1. The CDR3 coding sequence is TGCGCCAGCAGCTCTGTAGCCCTTGACAGGGGGCGTTCACCCCTCCACTTT. Its translation: CASSSVALDRGRSPLHF. The variable domain in full, with the rest retrieved from reference TRBV5-1 and TRBJ1-6, is KAGVTQTPRYLIKTRGQQVTLSCSPISGHRSVSWYQQTPGQGLQFLFEYFSETQRNKGNFPGRFSGRQFSNSRSEMNVSTLELGDSALYLCASSSVALDRGRSPLHFGNGTRLTVT.